This T cell receptor (beta chain) comes out of a study of T-cell reconstitution after alpha-beta-depleted transplantation in children. Ten or more counts support this clonotype. Unique molecular identifiers tagged the TCRbeta library. In TCRdb, the PCR reads were re-called with MiXCR into one record per CDR3 protein. Of about 230,000 distinct CDR3 sequences listed, 9.7% are singletons. The TCR sequence derives from a human donor who donated a stem cell graft to a child with SCID. The specimen comprised PBMCs from the stem cell graft donor, sampled from the stem cell graft.

CDR3 nucleotide sequence: TGTGCCAGCAGTTTATCGCCCTGGGGGAACACTGAAGCTTTCTTT. Translating gives CASSLSPWGNTEAFF. The gene calls are TRBV27 and TRBJ1-1; D is ambiguous. V was clipped by 0 bases and J by 1 base, with 9 bases between them. The germline V gene encodes CDR1 MNHEY and CDR2 SMNVEV (reference sequence). This CDR3 region has 15 residues.